Following are 9 T cell receptor beta chains from one sample sequenced in a study of shared clonotypes between healthy human individuals. The table came from immunoSEQ multiplex PCR; TCRdb's copy has only in-frame clones and leaves some out. This table has around 2.1 million clones, about 93% appearing once. CD45RO-negative, CCR7-positively selected cells formed the naive CD8 fraction, excluding terminally differentiated effector memory CD45RA+ cells. Sequenced material: naive CD8+ T cells from PBMCs. The source is a man younger than 35 in good health. Some clones in this sample may be carry-over from other donors' samples.

The rearrangement joins TRBV5-1 to TRBJ2-2; no clear D gene. Germline V lookup: CDR1 SGHRS, CDR2 YFSETQ. V lost 2 bases to trimming and J lost 6 bases, with 20 bases between them. The CDR3 consists of 17 residues. The CDR3 DNA follows: TGCGCCAGCAGCTTACTTCCGGCCGAACTGTCCCCCGGGGAGCTGTTTTTT. The encoded protein is CASSLLPAELSPGELFF.

This clone has a single count. J is TRBJ1-1 and V is TRBV4-2; TRBD1 matches at 8 bases. From germline, CDR1 is LGHNA and CDR2 YNFKEQ. J gave up 8 bases and V 1 base, and 9 bases lay outside the gene matches. This CDR3 has 15 residues. CDR3 sequence reads: CASSQGTTGEVEAFF. The CDR3 region has the DNA TGTGCCAGCAGCCAAGGGACGACAGGGGAGGTAGAAGCTTTCTTT.

The J gene is TRBJ1-4, the V gene TRBV10-3, with D unclear. Trimming took 0 bases from V and 7 from J, leaving 12 bases between them. The germline CDR1 and CDR2 sequences are ENHRY and SYGVKD. CDR3 length: 15 residues. CDR3 bases: TGTGCCATCAGTGAGTCAGCGGGGAAGGGTGAAAAACTGTTTTTT. This encodes CAISESAGKGEKLFF.

This chain links TRBV6-5 with TRBJ2-1, with TRBD1 as a possible D gene (6 bases). This CDR3 comprises 16 residues. Germline assignment: CDR1 MNHEY and CDR2 SVGAGI. Trimming pared 4 bases from V and 2 bases from J, leaving 15 bases between. CDR3 sequence: CASSSRQGLAYNEQFF. CDR3 bases: TGTGCCAGCAGTTCCCGGCAGGGGTTGGCCTACAATGAGCAGTTCTTC.

The chain uses TRBV4-1 and TRBJ2-3; D gene ambiguous. V dropped 4 bases and J dropped 5 bases, with 13 bases sitting between them. The CDR3 totals 14 residues. CDR1 and CDR2 from the germline V gene are MGHRA and YSYEKL. Here the CDR3 reads CASSPTELLDTQYF. CDR3 DNA: TGCGCCAGCAGCCCCACCGAGTTGTTAGATACGCAGTATTTT.

The chain employs TRBV7-6 and TRBJ2-5; TRBD2 matches 11 bases. The V gene's germline CDR1 is SGHVS and CDR2 FNYEAQ. This CDR3 is 16 amino acids long. V shed 2 bases, J shed 7 bases, and the junction held 9 bases outside the gene matches. The CDR3: CASSLMTSGNPTTQYF. The CDR3 DNA is TGTGCCAGCAGCTTAATGACTAGCGGGAACCCCACGACCCAGTACTTC. The variable domain in full, completed from reference TRBV7-6 and TRBJ2-5, reads GAGVSQSPRYKVTKRGQDVALRCDPISGHVSLYWYRQALGQGPEFLTYFNYEAQQDKSGLPNDRFSAERPEGSISTLTIQRTEQRDSAMYRCASSLMTSGNPTTQYFGPGTRLLVL.

J is TRBJ2-7 and V is TRBV6-5; 9 bases are shared with TRBD2. Germline V gene sequence: CDR1 MNHEY, CDR2 SVGAGI. J was trimmed by 0 bases and V by 0 bases; bases with no gene match: 3. The CDR3 contains 16 residues. CDR3 in DNA: TGTGCCAGCAGTTACTCTCCTAGCGGGATCTCCTACGAGCAGTACTTC. Translated: CASSYSPSGISYEQYF.

Points on this clone: One junction end does not reproduce the germline sequence, and a read error may be involved. This sequence joins TRBV7-9 and TRBJ1-2, with D perhaps matching TRBD1 (6 bases). Germline loops: CDR1 SEHNR, CDR2 FQNEAQ (reference sequence). CDR3 length: 13 residues. The CDR3 sequence: CASSLADSGSRGF. Here the CDR3 DNA reads TGTGCCAGCAGCTTAGCGGACAGCGGCTCTCGAGGCTTC.

The CDR3 DNA sequence: TGTGCCTGGAGTGTAACCAGGGCCTACAATGAGCAGTTCTTC. Encoded protein: CAWSVTRAYNEQFF. The chain is built from TRBV30 and TRBJ2-1; possible D gene TRBD1, 5 bases. The V end lost 0 bases, the J end lost 2 bases, and 8 bases lay between the germline ends. Germline CDR1 is GTSNPN and CDR2 is SVGIG (reference sequence). The CDR3 length is 14 residues. Looking up the rest from reference TRBV30 and TRBJ2-1 gives the full variable domain: SQTIHQWPATLVQPVGSPLSLECTVEGTSNPNLYWYRQAAGRGLQLLFYSVGIGQISSEVPQNLSASRPQDRQFILSSKKLLLSDSGFYLCAWSVTRAYNEQFFGPGTRLTVL.